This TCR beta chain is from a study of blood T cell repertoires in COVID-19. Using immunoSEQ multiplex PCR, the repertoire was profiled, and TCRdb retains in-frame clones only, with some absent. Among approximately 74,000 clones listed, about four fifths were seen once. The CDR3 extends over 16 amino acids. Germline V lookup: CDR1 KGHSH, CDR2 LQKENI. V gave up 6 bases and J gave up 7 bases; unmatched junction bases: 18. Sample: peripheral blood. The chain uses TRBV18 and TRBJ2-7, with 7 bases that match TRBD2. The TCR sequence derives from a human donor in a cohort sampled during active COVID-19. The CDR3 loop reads CASSTRSRAGRDEQYF. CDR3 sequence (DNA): TGTGCCAGCTCGACGCGGAGCCGAGCGGGGCGGGATGAGCAGTACTTC.